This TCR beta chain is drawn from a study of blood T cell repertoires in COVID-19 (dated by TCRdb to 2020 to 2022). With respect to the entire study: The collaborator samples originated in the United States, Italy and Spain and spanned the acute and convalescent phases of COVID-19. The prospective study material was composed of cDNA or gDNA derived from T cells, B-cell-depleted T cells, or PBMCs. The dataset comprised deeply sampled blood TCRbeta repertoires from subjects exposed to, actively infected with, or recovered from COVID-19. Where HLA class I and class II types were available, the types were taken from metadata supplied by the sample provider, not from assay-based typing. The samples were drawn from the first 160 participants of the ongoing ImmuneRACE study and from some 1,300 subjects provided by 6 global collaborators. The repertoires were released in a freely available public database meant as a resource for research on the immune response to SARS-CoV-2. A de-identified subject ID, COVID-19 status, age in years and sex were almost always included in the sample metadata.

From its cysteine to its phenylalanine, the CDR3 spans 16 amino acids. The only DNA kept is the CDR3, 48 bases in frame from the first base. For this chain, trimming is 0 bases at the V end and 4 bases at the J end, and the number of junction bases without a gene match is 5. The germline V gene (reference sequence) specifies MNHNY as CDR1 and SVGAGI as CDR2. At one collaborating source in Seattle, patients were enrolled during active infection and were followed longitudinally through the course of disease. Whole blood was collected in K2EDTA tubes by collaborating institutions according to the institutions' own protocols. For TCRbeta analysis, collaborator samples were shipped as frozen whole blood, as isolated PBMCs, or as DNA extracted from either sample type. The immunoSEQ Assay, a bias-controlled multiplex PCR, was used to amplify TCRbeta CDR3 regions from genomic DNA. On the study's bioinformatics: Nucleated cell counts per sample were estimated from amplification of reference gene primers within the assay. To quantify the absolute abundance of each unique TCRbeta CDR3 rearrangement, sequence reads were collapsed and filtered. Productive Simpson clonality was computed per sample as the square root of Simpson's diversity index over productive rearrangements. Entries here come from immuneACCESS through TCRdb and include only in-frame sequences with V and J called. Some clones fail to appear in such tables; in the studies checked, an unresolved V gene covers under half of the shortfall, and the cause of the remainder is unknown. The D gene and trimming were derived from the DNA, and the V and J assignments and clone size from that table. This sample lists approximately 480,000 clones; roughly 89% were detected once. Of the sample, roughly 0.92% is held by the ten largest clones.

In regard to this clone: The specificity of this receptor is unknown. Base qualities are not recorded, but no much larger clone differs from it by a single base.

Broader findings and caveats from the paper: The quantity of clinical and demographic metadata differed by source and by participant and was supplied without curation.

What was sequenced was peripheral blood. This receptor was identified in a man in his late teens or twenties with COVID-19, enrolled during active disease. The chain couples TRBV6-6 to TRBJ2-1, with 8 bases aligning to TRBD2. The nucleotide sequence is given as TGTGCCAGCAGTTACTCGTCGGTAGCGGGGTACAATGAGCAGTTCTTC. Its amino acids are CASSYSSVAGYNEQFF.